The clone carrying this T cell receptor (beta chain) showed up just a few times. Its antigen is not known. The data belong to a study of blood T cells in healthy people across ages. Per germline, CDR1 SGHTA and CDR2 FQGNSA. The V gene end was trimmed by 5 bases and the J gene end by 8 bases; junction bases not matched to a gene: 7. There are 15 residues in the CDR3. Whole-study results and caveats: Per-million-T-cell TCR beta diversity fell roughly linearly with age. Diversity figures based on one million T cells were deemed too low. CMV infection status of these donors was not known.

With a J-beta primer mix and a sample-barcoded 5' primer, a second PCR ran roughly 6 to 11 cycles. TCRdb passed the 5' RACE reads through MiXCR, listing each CDR3 protein once. The sample records some 1,800,000 distinct CDR3 sequences, roughly two fifths being singletons. Sequences were obtained from blood. The rearrangement links TRBV7-2 to TRBJ1-6; 9 bases are shared with TRBD1. This clonotype was sampled from a human donor in good health. CDR3 region: CASSVRTGGDSPLHF. As DNA, the CDR3 is TGTGCCAGCAGCGTAAGAACAGGGGGCGATTCACCCCTCCACTTT.